Given below is one TCR beta chain in context. The data are from a study of blood T cell repertoires in COVID-19. About the study: The United States, Italy and Spain supplied acute and convalescent COVID-19 samples.

Original handling: Amplification of reference gene primers provided the estimated nucleated cell counts. The protocol was immunoSEQ multiplex PCR, while the TCRdb copy is restricted to in-frame clones and leaves out a portion. The V and J calls and the clone size are those of that table, but D and trimming were determined from the DNA. The sample lists about 45,000 clones; roughly 90% were seen once. V was cut by 4 bases and J by 2 bases, with 15 bases left in between. Germline-derived CDR1 and CDR2 are LGHDT and YNNKEL (reference sequence). The CDR3 covers 15 residues. The sequencing input was peripheral blood. The chain couples TRBV3-1 (or the pseudogene TRBV3-2) to TRBJ2-7; D remains unclear. The clonotype was recovered from a woman older than 75 in a cohort sampled during active or convalescent COVID-19. Here the CDR3 reads CASSPLNRQAYEQYF. For the CDR3, the DNA is TGTGCCAGCAGCCCCCTAAATCGCCAAGCCTACGAGCAGTACTTC.